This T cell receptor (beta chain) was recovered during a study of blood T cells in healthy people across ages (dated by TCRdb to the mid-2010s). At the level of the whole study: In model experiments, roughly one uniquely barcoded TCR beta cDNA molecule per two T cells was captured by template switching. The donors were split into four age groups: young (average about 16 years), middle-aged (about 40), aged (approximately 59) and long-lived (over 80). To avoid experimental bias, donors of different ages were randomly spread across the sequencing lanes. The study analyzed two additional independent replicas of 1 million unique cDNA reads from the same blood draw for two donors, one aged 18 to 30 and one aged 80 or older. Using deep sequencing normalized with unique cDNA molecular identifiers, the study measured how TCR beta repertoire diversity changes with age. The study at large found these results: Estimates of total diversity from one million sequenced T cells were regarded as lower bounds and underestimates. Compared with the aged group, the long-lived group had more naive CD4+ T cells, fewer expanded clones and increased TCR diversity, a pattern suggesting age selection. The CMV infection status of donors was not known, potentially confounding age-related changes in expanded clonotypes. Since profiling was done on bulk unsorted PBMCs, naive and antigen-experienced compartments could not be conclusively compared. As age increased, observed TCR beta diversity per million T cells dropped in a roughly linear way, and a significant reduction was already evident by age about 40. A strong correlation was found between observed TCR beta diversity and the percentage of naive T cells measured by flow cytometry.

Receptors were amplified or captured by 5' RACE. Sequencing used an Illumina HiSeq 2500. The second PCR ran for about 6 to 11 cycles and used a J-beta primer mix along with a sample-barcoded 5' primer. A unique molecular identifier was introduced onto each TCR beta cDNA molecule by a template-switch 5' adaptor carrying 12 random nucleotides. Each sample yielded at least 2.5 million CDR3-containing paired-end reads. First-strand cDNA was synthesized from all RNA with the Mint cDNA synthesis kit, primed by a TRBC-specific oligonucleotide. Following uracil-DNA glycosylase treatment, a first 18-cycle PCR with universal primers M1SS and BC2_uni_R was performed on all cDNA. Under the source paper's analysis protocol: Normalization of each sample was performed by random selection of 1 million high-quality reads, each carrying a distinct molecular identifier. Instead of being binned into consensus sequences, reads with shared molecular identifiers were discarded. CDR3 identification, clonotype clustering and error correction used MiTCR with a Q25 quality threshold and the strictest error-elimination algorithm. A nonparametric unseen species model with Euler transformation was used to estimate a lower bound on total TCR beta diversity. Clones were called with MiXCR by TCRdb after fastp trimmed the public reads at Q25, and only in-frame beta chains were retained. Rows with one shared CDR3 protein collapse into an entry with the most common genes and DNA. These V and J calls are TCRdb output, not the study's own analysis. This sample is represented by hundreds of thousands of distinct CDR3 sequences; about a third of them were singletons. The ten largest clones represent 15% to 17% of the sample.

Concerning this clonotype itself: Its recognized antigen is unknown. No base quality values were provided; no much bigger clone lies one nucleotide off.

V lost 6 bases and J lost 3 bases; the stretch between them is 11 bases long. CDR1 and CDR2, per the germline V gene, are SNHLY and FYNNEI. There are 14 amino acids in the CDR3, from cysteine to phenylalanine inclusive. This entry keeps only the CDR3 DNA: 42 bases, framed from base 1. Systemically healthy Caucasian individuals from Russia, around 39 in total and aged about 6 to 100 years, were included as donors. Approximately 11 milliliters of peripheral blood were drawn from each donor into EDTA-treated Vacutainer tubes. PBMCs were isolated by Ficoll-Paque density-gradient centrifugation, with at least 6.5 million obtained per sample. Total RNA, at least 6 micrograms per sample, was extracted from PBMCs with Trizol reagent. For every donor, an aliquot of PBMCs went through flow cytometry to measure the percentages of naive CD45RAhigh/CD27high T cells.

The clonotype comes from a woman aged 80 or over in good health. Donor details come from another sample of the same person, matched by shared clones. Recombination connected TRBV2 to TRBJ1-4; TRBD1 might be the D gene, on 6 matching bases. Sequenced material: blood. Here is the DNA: TGTGCCAGCAGAGAGGGGGGGCCTAATGAAAAACTGTTTTTT. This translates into CASREGGPNEKLFF. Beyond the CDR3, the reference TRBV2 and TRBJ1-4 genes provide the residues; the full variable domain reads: EPEVTQTPSHQVTQMGQEVILRCVPISNHLYFYWYRQILGQKVEFLVSFYNNEISEKSEIFDDQFSVERPDGSNFTLKIRSTKLEDSAMYFCASREGGPNEKLFFGSGTQLSVL.